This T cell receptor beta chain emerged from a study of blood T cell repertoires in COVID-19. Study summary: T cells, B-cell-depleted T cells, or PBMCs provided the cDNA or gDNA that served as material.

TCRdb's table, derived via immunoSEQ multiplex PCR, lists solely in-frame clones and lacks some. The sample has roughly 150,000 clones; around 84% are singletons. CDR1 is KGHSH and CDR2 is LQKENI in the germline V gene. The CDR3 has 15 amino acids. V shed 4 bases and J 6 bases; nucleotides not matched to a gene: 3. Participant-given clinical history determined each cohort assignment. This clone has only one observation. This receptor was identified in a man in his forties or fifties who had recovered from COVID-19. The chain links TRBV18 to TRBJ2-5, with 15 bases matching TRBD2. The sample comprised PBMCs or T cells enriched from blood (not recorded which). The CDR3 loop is CASSQGTSGGKTQYF. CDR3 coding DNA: TGTGCCAGCTCACAAGGGACTAGCGGGGGGAAGACCCAGTACTTC.